This TCR beta chain originates from a study of control samples from healthy donors and cancer patients. Germline-derived CDR1 and CDR2 are SQVTM and ANQGSEA. The CDR3 covers 13 residues. The V and J ends lost 3 bases and 6 bases respectively, with 14 bases between them. Libraries were prepared by immunoSEQ multiplex PCR; TCRdb keeps only in-frame clonotypes and omits some of them. In the table there are approximately 84,000 clones, roughly 86% of which are singletons. The chain combines TRBV29-1 with TRBJ2-5; D uncertain. The sequence was obtained from a woman aged 55-70 years in good health. The sequenced sample was blood. The CDR3 bases are TGCAGCGTTGATTCCCGGGCCCTGAAGACCCAGTACTTC. Amino acids: CSVDSRALKTQYF.